These 10 T cell receptor beta chains originate from one sample sequenced in a study of blood T cell repertoires in COVID-19. This table comes from immunoSEQ multiplex PCR, and its TCRdb copy is limited to in-frame clones, with some not included. The sample has fewer than 500,000 clones, around 87% seen once. The sequenced sample was PBMCs or T cells enriched from blood (not recorded which). All receptors come from a young man who had recovered from COVID-19.

The chain uses TRBV5-4 and TRBJ1-2; 8 positions agree with TRBD1. J lost 6 bases, V lost 0 bases, and 4 bases had no gene match. This CDR3 has 14 amino acids. The germline gives CDR1 SGHNT, CDR2 YYREEE (reference sequence). CDR3 in DNA: TGTGCCAGCAGCTTGGACAGGGGGGAACATGGCTACACCTTC. Amino acid sequence: CASSLDRGEHGYTF.

V usage is TRBV19 and J usage is TRBJ1-6, with D maybe TRBD1 (6 bases). Germline V lookup: CDR1 LNHDA, CDR2 SQIVND (reference sequence). The V end lost 6 bases, the J end lost 2 bases, and 14 bases lay between the germline ends. The CDR3 sequence is 16 residues long. The CDR3 DNA reads TGTGCCAGTAGGGAGCAGGGGTTGACCTATAATTCACCCCTCCACTTT. Its protein is CASREQGLTYNSPLHF.

V gene TRBV5-1 combines with J gene TRBJ1-6; D unclear. The germline V gene has CDR1 SGHRS and CDR2 YFSETQ. CDR3 size: 13 residues. The V gene lost 1 base and the J gene lost 7 bases, with 6 bases spanning the gap. The CDR3 loop reads CASSLLENSPLHF. CDR3 in DNA: TGCGCCAGCAGCTTGCTGGAGAATTCACCCCTCCACTTT.

The rearrangement joins TRBV27 to TRBJ1-6; TRBD1 agrees at 7 bases. J lost 4 bases, V lost 3 bases, and 3 bases had no gene match. Germline V gives CDR1 MNHEY, CDR2 SMNVEV (reference sequence). The CDR3 is 15 amino acids. This CDR3 is CASSLEGQYNSPLHF. The CDR3, as DNA: TGTGCCAGCAGTTTGGAGGGACAGTATAATTCACCCCTCCACTTT.

This sequence joins TRBV9 and TRBJ1-5; 8 bases are a match to TRBD1. Germline V gene lookup returns CDR1 SGDLS and CDR2 YYNGEE. This CDR3 has 15 residues. With 0 bases clipped from V and 6 bases from J, the junction kept 5 bases outside the gene matches. CDR3 DNA: TGTGCCAGCAGCGTAGAGGGAACAGGGGGTCAGCCCCAGCATTTT. It translates to CASSVEGTGGQPQHF.

The V call is TRBV30, the J call TRBJ1-6; D uncertain. This CDR3 spans 13 amino acids. The germline V gene has CDR1 GTSNPN and CDR2 SVGIG (reference sequence). Trimming stripped 1 base from V and 9 bases from J, with 10 bases between. This chain's CDR3 is CAWSEVGSSPLHF. The DNA for the CDR3 is TGTGCCTGGAGTGAGGTCGGGAGTTCACCCCTCCACTTT. Full variable domain (missing parts from reference TRBV30 and TRBJ1-6): SQTIHQWPATLVQPVGSPLSLECTVEGTSNPNLYWYRQAAGRGLQLLFYSVGIGQISSEVPQNLSASRPQDRQFILSSKKLLLSDSGFYLCAWSEVGSSPLHFGNGTRLTVT.

The chain couples TRBV14 to TRBJ1-6; D ambiguous. V was clipped by 0 bases and J by 7 bases, with 10 bases between them. CDR1 and CDR2 from the germline V gene are SGHDN and FVKESK. The CDR3 sequence is 15 residues long. CDR3 DNA: TGTGCCAGCAGCCAAGATTACTCCGGGAATTCACCCCTCCACTTT. Its translation is CASSQDYSGNSPLHF. The variable domain in full, with the rest retrieved from reference TRBV14 and TRBJ1-6, is EAGVTQFPSHSVIEKGQTVTLRCDPISGHDNLYWYRRVMGKEIKFLLHFVKESKQDESGMPNNRFLAERTGGTYSTLKVQPAELEDSGVYFCASSQDYSGNSPLHFGNGTRLTVT.

The CDR3 sequence: CSVAYDRGEAFF. CDR3 bases: TGCAGCGTCGCTTATGACAGGGGTGAAGCTTTCTTT. The chain employs TRBV29-1 and TRBJ1-1; 8 bases are a match to TRBD1. Trimming removed 6 bases from V and 7 bases from J; junction bases left unmatched: 7. The CDR3 extends over 12 amino acids. Germline V gene lookup returns CDR1 SQVTM and CDR2 ANQGSEA.

The gene calls are TRBV2 and TRBJ1-4, with unresolved D. Germline V lookup: CDR1 SNHLY, CDR2 FYNNEI. The CDR3 is 16 amino acids. V was pared by 5 bases and J by 4 bases, with 17 bases between. DNA of the CDR3: TGTGCCAGCAGTACTACGGGAGGGCTGAATAATGAAAAACTGTTTTTT. This translates into CASSTTGGLNNEKLFF.

This chain uses TRBV6-5 with TRBJ2-7; 10 nucleotides match TRBD1. V lost 0 bases to trimming and J lost 3 bases; unmatched junction nucleotides: 2. This CDR3 is built from 15 residues. From germline, CDR1 is MNHEY and CDR2 SVGAGI. The CDR3 DNA is TGTGCCAGCAGTTACTCCGGGACAGGGGTCTACGAGCAGTACTTC. The encoded protein is CASSYSGTGVYEQYF.